Following are 20 T cell receptor beta chains from one sample sequenced in a study of blood T cells in healthy people across ages. A second about 6 to 12 cycle PCR used barcoded and J-beta primers. Using its own MiXCR run on the 5' RACE reads, TCRdb lists one record per CDR3 protein. The sample carries fewer than 800,000 distinct CDR3 sequences, around 25% recorded once. In addition, the sample was reused for a study of T cells of mothers and their children.

Specimen: blood. All receptors come from a boy aged 5 to 17 in good health.

The chain recombines TRBV29-1 with TRBJ2-7; TRBD2 matches at 8 bases. Germline CDR1 is SQVTM and CDR2 is ANQGSEA. Trimming cost V 1 base and J 6 bases; bases outside gene matches: 8. The CDR3 spans 14 residues. CDR3 bases: TGCAGCGTTGAAGCAACCGGGGGGGCGGGCGAGCAGTACTTC. It yields the protein CSVEATGGAGEQYF.

The genes are TRBV7-9 and TRBJ2-1; 10 bases align to TRBD1. CDR1 and CDR2 from the germline V gene are SEHNR and FQNEAQ (reference sequence). V lost 4 bases and J lost 7; bases outside the gene matches: 7. The CDR3 has 15 residues. CDR3 residues: CASSSGQGVLNEQFF. DNA of the CDR3: TGTGCCAGCAGCTCCGGACAGGGGGTGCTAAATGAGCAGTTCTTC. The variable domain in full, completed from reference TRBV7-9 and TRBJ2-1, reads DTGVSQNPRHKITKRGQNVTFRCDPISEHNRLYWYRQTLGQGPEFLTYFQNEAQLEKSRLLSDRFSAERPKGSFSTLEIQRTEQGDSAMYLCASSSGQGVLNEQFFGPGTRLTVL.

V is TRBV14 and J is TRBJ1-6; D not resolved. This CDR3 has 15 residues. V lost 2 bases to trimming and J lost 8 bases, with 13 bases between them. Per the germline V gene, CDR1 is SGHDN and CDR2 is FVKESK. CDR3 sequence reads: CASSQIRGADSPLHF. Here the CDR3 DNA reads TGTGCCAGCAGCCAAATCCGGGGTGCCGATTCACCCCTCCACTTT.

This clonotype has only a few counts. The V gene is TRBV27, the J gene TRBJ2-2, with 10 bases that match TRBD1. The germline gives CDR1 MNHEY, CDR2 SMNVEV (reference sequence). The CDR3 has 15 amino acids. With V trimmed by 5 bases and J by 5 bases, 5 bases remained unmatched. The CDR3: CASSKDRGLTGELFF. CDR3 bases: TGTGCCAGCAGTAAAGACAGGGGGCTAACCGGGGAGCTGTTTTTT.

The CDR3 DNA is TGTGCCATCAGTGACCCGGGACGGTCGGCCTACGAGCAGTACTTC. Residues: CAISDPGRSAYEQYF. This rearrangement joins TRBV10-3 to TRBJ2-7; D might be TRBD1 or TRBD2, each matching 5 bases. CDR1 ENHRY and CDR2 SYGVKD come from the germline V gene. The CDR3 is 15 amino acids. Trimming cost V 3 bases and J 2 bases, with 14 bases left between them.

This clonotype was found a few times. CDR3 region: CASLGSGRTDTQYF. The CDR3, as DNA: TGTGCCAGCCTCGGCAGCGGGAGGACAGATACGCAGTATTTT. The chain joins TRBV7-9 to TRBJ2-3, with TRBD2 matching 9 bases. Trimming took 8 bases from V and 3 from J; bases not matched to a gene: 6. In germline, CDR1 is SEHNR, CDR2 FQNEAQ (reference sequence). The CDR3 consists of 14 residues.

The CDR3 protein is CAISEAGANTGELFF. The CDR3 nucleotides read TGTGCCATCAGTGAGGCGGGAGCGAACACCGGGGAGCTGTTTTTT. This chain uses TRBV10-3 with TRBJ2-2; 7 bases map to TRBD2. The CDR3 extends over 15 amino acids. The V gene's germline CDR1 is ENHRY and CDR2 SYGVKD. J gave up 0 bases and V 2 bases, and 0 bases lay outside the gene matches.

This clonotype was seen only a few times. V and J are TRBV5-1 and TRBJ1-2, with TRBD1 matching over 7 bases. Germline CDR1 and CDR2: SGHRS and YFSETQ. V lost 1 base, J lost 2 bases, and 5 bases stayed unmatched. This CDR3 is 15 amino acids long. The CDR3 loop reads CASSLSRDSNYGYTF. In nucleotides, the CDR3 is TGCGCCAGCAGCTTGTCTCGGGACAGCAACTATGGCTACACCTTC. Filled out from reference TRBV5-1 and TRBJ1-2, the complete variable domain reads KAGVTQTPRYLIKTRGQQVTLSCSPISGHRSVSWYQQTPGQGLQFLFEYFSETQRNKGNFPGRFSGRQFSNSRSEMNVSTLELGDSALYLCASSLSRDSNYGYTFGSGTRLTVV.

In this sample, this clonotype turned up a few times. This chain links TRBV29-1 with TRBJ2-1; a weak D match, TRBD1 (5 bases). V was pared by 4 bases and J by 10 bases, with 11 bases between. The CDR3 totals 11 residues. Germline V gene sequence: CDR1 SQVTM, CDR2 ANQGSEA. The CDR3 nucleotides are TGCAGCGTTGTATGGGGCAAGGAGCAGTTCTTC. Translating gives CSVVWGKEQFF.

This rearrangement joins TRBV4-1 to TRBJ2-1; tentatively, D is TRBD2 (5 bases). The CDR3 is 15 amino acids. Trimming left V 0 bases short and J 6 bases short, with 12 bases between. Germline values: CDR1 MGHRA, CDR2 YSYEKL. As DNA, the CDR3 is TGCGCCAGCAGCCAAGATGCAGGACTCCTCAATGAGCAGTTCTTC. Protein sequence: CASSQDAGLLNEQFF.

The V gene is TRBV7-9, the J gene TRBJ2-7, with a possible D match to TRBD2 (6 bases). The CDR3 contains 15 residues. V was pared by 4 bases and J by 7 bases, with 20 bases between. Germline assignment: CDR1 SEHNR and CDR2 FQNEAQ (reference sequence). The CDR3 reads CASSSQETGAGEQYF. Here the CDR3 DNA reads TGTGCCAGCAGCTCTCAAGAGACTGGGGCGGGGGAGCAGTACTTC.

The chain joins TRBV9 to TRBJ1-6; D perhaps matches TRBD1 (5 bases). V lost 0 bases, J lost 3 bases, and 13 bases lay in between. This CDR3 has 17 residues. Germline V CDR1 and CDR2: SGDLS, YYNGEE. The CDR3 loop is CASSVERDGGYNSPLHF. For the CDR3, the DNA is TGTGCCAGCAGCGTAGAGAGGGATGGGGGCTATAATTCACCCCTCCACTTT.

The rearrangement links TRBV29-1 to TRBJ2-5; TRBD1 matches 10 bases. Trimming took 7 bases from V and 4 from J; bases not matched to a gene: 3. The CDR3 covers 12 residues. CDR1 is SQVTM and CDR2 is ANQGSEA in the germline V gene. CDR3 residues: CSGRTGGETQYF. CDR3 DNA: TGCAGCGGCCGGACAGGGGGAGAGACCCAGTACTTC.

The chain combines TRBV29-1 with TRBJ2-1; 7 positions match TRBD2. This CDR3 is 11 amino acids long. Unmatched junction bases numbered 3, after V lost 4 bases and J lost 9 bases. Germline V CDR1 and CDR2: SQVTM, ANQGSEA. In nucleotides, the CDR3 is TGCAGCGTTGGTATAGCGGGTGAGCAGTTCTTC. Protein: CSVGIAGEQFF.

This clonotype was found a few times. J is TRBJ1-5 and V is TRBV12-3 or TRBV12-4, with 7 bases matching TRBD1. The CDR3 has 13 residues. After removal of 7 bases from V and 4 bases from J, the junction contained 4 bases not matched to a gene. CDR3 sequence: CASTPDRNQPQHF. The CDR3 DNA reads TGTGCCAGCACCCCGGACAGGAATCAGCCCCAGCATTTT.

This rearrangement joins TRBV20-1 to TRBJ2-5; possible D gene TRBD2, 6 bases. The end of the DNA fits TRBJ2-1 better, so the J call may be wrong. The germline V gene has CDR1 DFQATT and CDR2 SNEGSKA (reference sequence). The length of the CDR3 is 13 residues. The CDR3 here is CSARVGLALEQFF. The CDR3 coding sequence is TGCAGTGCTAGGGTGGGGCTAGCGCTTGAGCAGTTCTTC.

The chain carries TRBV11-2 and TRBJ2-1, with no clear D. The germline V gene encodes CDR1 SGHAT and CDR2 FQNNGV. Trimming removed 0 bases from V and 8 bases from J, with 20 bases in between. The CDR3 has 17 residues. DNA of the CDR3: TGTGCCAGCAGCTTAGACTGGATAGGGCGGTCCCTTGATGAGCAGTTCTTC. This gives the protein CASSLDWIGRSLDEQFF. Full variable domain (rest looked up from reference TRBV11-2 and TRBJ2-1): EAGVAQSPRYKIIEKRQSVAFWCNPISGHATLYWYQQILGQGPKLLIQFQNNGVVDDSQLPKDRFSAERLKGVDSTLKIQPAKLEDSAVYLCASSLDWIGRSLDEQFFGPGTRLTVL.

This clonotype has only a few counts. The chain carries TRBV2 and TRBJ2-5, with no clear D. The J call is in doubt because the DNA end fits TRBJ2-7 better. This CDR3 is built from 11 residues. Germline V gene sequence: CDR1 SNHLY, CDR2 FYNNEI. The CDR3 protein is CASSIRPEQYF. In nucleotides, the CDR3 is TGTGCCAGCAGTATCAGACCCGAGCAGTACTTC.

V and J are TRBV5-4 and TRBJ1-4; weak D call: TRBD1 (6 bases). This CDR3 has 13 amino acids. Germline loops: CDR1 SGHNT, CDR2 YYREEE (reference sequence). V was clipped by 4 bases and J by 9 bases, with 13 bases between them. DNA for the CDR3: TGTGCCAGCAGCACCGGGCAGGGGCAAAAACTGTTTTTT. This gives the protein CASSTGQGQKLFF.

This clonotype was seen repeatedly, ten times or more. This rearrangement joins TRBV20-1 to TRBJ2-5, with a weak D call TRBD2 (6 bases). There are 13 residues in the CDR3. The V gene's germline CDR1 is DFQATT and CDR2 SNEGSKA (reference sequence). V lost 3 bases and J lost 1, with 9 bases in between. In DNA form, the CDR3 reads TGCAGTGCTAGGGACGGGGGCCAAGAGACCCAGTACTTC. Its protein product is CSARDGGQETQYF.